Below, 18 T cell receptor beta chains from the same sample are listed, as sequenced in a study of T-cell memory formation after mild COVID-19. TCRdb reanalysed the 5' RACE reads using MiXCR and keeps one entry per CDR3 protein. The sample yields about 190,000 distinct CDR3 sequences, around 19% seen once. Input material: PBMCs or a T cell subset sorted from them (not recorded which). The source is an adult woman who had mild COVID-19 (a few samples of this study predate the infection). Cell type and time point are not known.

This chain joins TRBV12-3 or TRBV12-4 and TRBJ2-5; D gene unclear. V was clipped by 6 bases and J by 9 bases, with 11 bases between them. This CDR3 is 11 amino acids long. CDR3 sequence reads: CASSARSAQYF. For the CDR3, the DNA is TGTGCCAGCAGCGCTCGATCGGCCCAGTACTTC.

CDR3 coding DNA: TGTGCCAGCAGTGCTAGCGGGAGGGTCCGTTACAATGAGCAGTTCTTC. It is translated as CASSASGRVRYNEQFF. V usage is TRBV6-5 and J usage is TRBJ2-1, with 12 bases fitting TRBD2. The length of the CDR3 is 16 residues. Germline loops: CDR1 MNHEY, CDR2 SVGAGI. J lost 4 bases, V lost 5 bases, and 6 bases had no gene match.

The rearrangement links TRBV30 to TRBJ2-1; TRBD1 matches at 10 bases. The V gene end was trimmed by 3 bases and the J gene end by 8 bases; junction bases not matched to a gene: 7. Germline V gene sequence: CDR1 GTSNPN, CDR2 SVGIG (reference sequence). CDR3 length: 14 residues. The chain's CDR3 is CAWSRDRGTHEQFF. DNA of the CDR3: TGTGCCTGGAGCCGGGACAGGGGTACACATGAGCAGTTCTTC.

This clonotype was picked up a small number of times. The rearrangement uses TRBV20-1 and TRBJ2-3; a possible D gene is TRBD2 (6 bases). CDR1 is DFQATT, CDR2 SNEGSKA, per germline (reference sequence). The length of the CDR3 is 14 residues. V was cut by 6 bases and J by 4 bases, with 17 bases left in between. The CDR3 DNA follows: TGCAGTGCCCGGGGACTCTTTGGGGCAGATACGCAGTATTTT. This encodes CSARGLFGADTQYF.

The J gene is TRBJ1-2, the V gene TRBV6-5, with D perhaps matching TRBD1 (5 bases). The CDR3 runs 13 residues. From germline, CDR1 is MNHEY and CDR2 SVGAGI. The ends were cut back, 2 bases at V and 8 bases at J, with 12 bases in the middle. The DNA for the CDR3 is TGTGCCAGCAGTTACCTGACGGGGCTCGGCTACACCTTC. Translation gives CASSYLTGLGYTF.

This chain connects TRBV7-2 to TRBJ1-1; D unclear. Trimming stripped 8 bases from V and 4 bases from J, with 17 bases between. In germline, CDR1 is SGHTA, CDR2 FQGNSA. The CDR3 runs to 14 residues. The CDR3 sequence is CASVSHFRGTEAFF. CDR3 nucleotides: TGTGCCAGCGTTTCCCATTTTCGAGGCACTGAAGCTTTCTTT.

This clonotype has just a few counts. This rearrangement joins TRBV5-1 to TRBJ2-7; TRBD2 matches at 8 bases. The J segment lost 3 bases and the V segment lost 3 bases, leaving 11 bases of the junction unmatched. The CDR3 sequence is 16 residues long. Germline V gene sequence: CDR1 SGHRS, CDR2 YFSETQ. DNA of the CDR3: TGCGCCAGCAGCTCTGGCGGTAGCGGGACCGTCTACGAGCAGTACTTC. Translated: CASSSGGSGTVYEQYF.

The chain couples TRBV30 to TRBJ2-6, with D uncertain. The V end lost 1 base, the J end lost 4 bases, and 8 bases lay between the germline ends. This CDR3 has 14 residues. The germline gives CDR1 GTSNPN, CDR2 SVGIG (reference sequence). The DNA for the CDR3 is TGTGCCTGGAGTGGGAGTCGCGGGGCCAACGTCCTGACTTTC. It codes for CAWSGSRGANVLTF.

There are a few counts of this clonotype. The chain links TRBV3-1 to TRBJ2-2, with D perhaps TRBD1 (5 bases). This CDR3 comprises 16 residues. Looked up from germline, CDR1 is LGHDT and CDR2 is YNNKEL (reference sequence). Trimming stripped 1 base from V and 5 bases from J, with 14 bases between. CDR3 nucleotides: TGTGCCAGCAGCCAAGCTAGGCCAGGGTGGACCGGGGAGCTGTTTTTT. It specifies CASSQARPGWTGELFF. The full variable domain, with the rest looked up from reference TRBV3-1 and TRBJ2-2, is DTAVSQTPKYLVTQMGNDKSIKCEQNLGHDTMYWYKQDSKKFLKIMFSYNNKELIINETVPNRFSPKSPDKAHLNLHINSLELGDSAVYFCASSQARPGWTGELFFGEGSRLTVL.

The chain has TRBV11-2 and TRBJ2-1; 9 nucleotides align to TRBD2. V lost 2 bases and J lost 0; bases outside the gene matches: 5. The CDR3 extends over 17 amino acids. Germline V gene data show CDR1 as SGHAT and CDR2 as FQNNGV. As DNA, the CDR3 is TGTGCCAGCAGCTTACTAAGCGGGAGGAACTCCTACAATGAGCAGTTCTTC. This sequence encodes CASSLLSGRNSYNEQFF. Variable domain in full (rest from reference TRBV11-2 and TRBJ2-1): EAGVAQSPRYKIIEKRQSVAFWCNPISGHATLYWYQQILGQGPKLLIQFQNNGVVDDSQLPKDRFSAERLKGVDSTLKIQPAKLEDSAVYLCASSLLSGRNSYNEQFFGPGTRLTVL.

There are a few counts of this clonotype. The chain is built from TRBV5-5 and TRBJ2-7; D call uncertain. The CDR3 spans 14 residues. Per germline, CDR1 SGHKS and CDR2 YYEKEE (reference sequence). V shed 0 bases and J shed 1 base, with 8 bases lying between them. CDR3 sequence reads: CASSLASQSYEQYF. The CDR3 DNA is TGTGCCAGCAGCTTGGCCAGCCAGTCCTACGAGCAGTACTTC.

The chain uses TRBV29-1 and TRBJ2-7; 11 bases line up with TRBD2. Losses at the gene ends were 1 base for V and 3 bases for J; bases not matched to a gene: 8. The germline gives CDR1 SQVTM, CDR2 ANQGSEA. This CDR3 is built from 16 residues. In DNA, the CDR3 is TGCAGCGTTGAAGGGCTAGAGACTAGCGGGGACTACGAGCAGTACTTC. It codes for CSVEGLETSGDYEQYF.

The V call is TRBV20-1, the J call TRBJ1-1, with TRBD1 identical over 9 bases. This CDR3 comprises 14 residues. In germline, CDR1 is DFQATT, CDR2 SNEGSKA (reference sequence). Trimming at V came to 6 bases and at J to 4 bases, leaving 9 bases not matched to a gene. CDR3 amino acids: CSANRGLIGTEAFF. CDR3 DNA: TGCAGTGCCAACAGGGGGCTAATCGGCACTGAAGCTTTCTTT.

The chain joins TRBV18 to TRBJ2-1; the D gene could be TRBD1 or TRBD2 (5 bases each). Germline CDR1 and CDR2: KGHSH and LQKENI. Trimming took off 5 bases at V and 8 bases at J, with 13 bases between the two ends. The CDR3 extends over 13 amino acids. CDR3: CASSATLGDEQFF. CDR3 coding DNA: TGTGCCAGCTCAGCGACATTGGGGGATGAGCAGTTCTTC.

This chain connects TRBV6-6 to TRBJ1-2, with unresolved D. Trimming took off 6 bases at V and 3 bases at J, with 14 bases between the two ends. The CDR3 has 14 residues. Germline CDR1 and CDR2: MNHNY and SVGAGI (reference sequence). CDR3 sequence (DNA): TGTGCCAGCAGCCGACCAGACGGACACTATGGCTACACCTTC. Protein: CASSRPDGHYGYTF.

V is TRBV12-3 or TRBV12-4 and J is TRBJ2-1; 9 bases line up with TRBD2. V was pared by 1 base and J by 0 bases, with 7 bases of the junction left unmatched. This CDR3 spans 18 amino acids. CDR3 protein: CASSLGLLAGSSYNEQFF. The CDR3 nucleotides are TGTGCCAGCAGTTTAGGCCTACTAGCGGGTAGCTCCTACAATGAGCAGTTCTTC.

This clonotype was seen a few times. The rearrangement joins TRBV7-9 to TRBJ2-4; 7 bases map to TRBD1. V was clipped by 5 bases and J by 0 bases; unmatched bases: 19. The CDR3 has 20 residues. Germline CDR1 and CDR2: SEHNR and FQNEAQ (reference sequence). The CDR3 DNA sequence: TGTGCCAGCAGCCTAAGCCCCGCGACAGGGCCTTCACTAGCCAAAAACATTCAGTACTTC. This codes for CASSLSPATGPSLAKNIQYF.

This clonotype showed up just a few times. V usage is TRBV5-6 and J usage is TRBJ2-1; the D is unclear. The CDR3 is 14 amino acids. Germline values: CDR1 SGHDT, CDR2 YYEEEE. V was shortened by 3 bases and J by 11 bases, with 18 bases between the two germline ends. The CDR3 DNA reads as TGTGCCAGCAGCTACATGTCCCCGACCGCCCAGCAGTTCTTC. Translation gives CASSYMSPTAQQFF.